One and the same sample provided the 5 T cell receptor beta chains below, sequenced in a study of blood T cell repertoires in COVID-19. Assay: immunoSEQ multiplex PCR; the TCRdb copy retains only in-frame clones and omits some. The sample yields fewer than 200,000 clones, approximately 83% seen once. The sample comprised peripheral blood. The receptors stem from a human donor in a cohort sampled during active COVID-19.

This clone was seen only a few times. The V call is TRBV5-1, the J call TRBJ1-6; the match to TRBD1 covers 7 bases. With V trimmed by 5 bases and J by 7 bases, 3 bases remained unmatched. The CDR3 spans 13 residues. Germline-derived CDR1 and CDR2 are SGHRS and YFSETQ. Written as DNA, the CDR3 is TGCGCCAGCAGACAGGGGAGAAATTCACCCCTCCACTTT. Protein: CASRQGRNSPLHF.

The chain employs TRBV6-6 and TRBJ2-6; no firm D call. V was shortened by 0 bases and J by 2 bases, with 5 bases between the two germline ends. This CDR3 comprises 15 residues. The germline gives CDR1 MNHNY, CDR2 SVGAGI (reference sequence). CDR3 loop: CASSYSPTGANVLTF. CDR3 nucleotide sequence: TGTGCCAGCAGTTACTCCCCTACTGGGGCCAACGTCCTGACTTTC.

The CDR3 loop is CASSLDYGANVLTF. The CDR3 bases are TGTGCCAGCAGCTTAGACTACGGGGCCAACGTCCTGACTTTC. This chain uses TRBV7-3 with TRBJ2-6, with D possibly matching TRBD2 (5 bases). The length of the CDR3 is 14 residues. Deletions cut 2 bases from V and 4 bases from J, with 6 bases between. Germline lookup yields CDR1 SGHTA and CDR2 FQGTGA. Together with reference TRBV7-3 and TRBJ2-6, the CDR3 gives the full variable domain: GAGVSQTPSNKVTEKGKYVELRCDPISGHTALYWYRQSLGQGPEFLIYFQGTGAADDSGLPNDRFFAVRPEGSVSTLKIQRTERGDSAVYLCASSLDYGANVLTFGAGSRLTVL.

The chain has TRBV18 and TRBJ1-2; TRBD1 might be the D (6 bases). Germline CDR1 and CDR2: KGHSH and LQKENI. V shed 3 bases and J shed 4 bases, with 12 bases lying between them. The CDR3 length is 14 residues. The CDR3 DNA reads as TGTGCCAGCTCACCGATGGGCAGGGGCTATGGCTACACCTTC. Translation gives CASSPMGRGYGYTF.

The chain joins TRBV7-9 to TRBJ2-7, with 7 bases aligning to TRBD2. V shed 4 bases, J shed 3 bases, and the junction held 6 bases outside the gene matches. The CDR3 sequence is 14 residues long. CDR1 SEHNR and CDR2 FQNEAQ come from the germline V gene (reference sequence). CDR3 DNA sequence: TGTGCCAGCAGCTGGGGGGGGACCGTCTACGAGCAGTACTTC. Translating it yields CASSWGGTVYEQYF.